This T cell receptor beta chain was sequenced in a study of T cells after yellow fever vaccination. Study-wide results and limits: Bulk-population clonotypes that are abundant could appear as contaminants in FACS-sorted repertoires.

TCRdb processed the 5' RACE reads anew with MiXCR; each CDR3 protein has one entry. The top ten clones hold roughly 47% of a sample with some 120,000 distinct CDR3 sequences, nearly 15% of them seen once. Between the trimmed V and J ends, which lost 4 bases and 9 bases, there was a span of 7 bases. This CDR3 is 10 amino acids long. The germline V gene encodes CDR1 SQVTM and CDR2 ANQGSEA. This clonotype was observed a few times. Antigen: not known. The chain links TRBV29-1 to TRBJ2-1; a possible D gene is TRBD2 (6 bases). This receptor was identified in a man between 18 and 35 years old who received the YFV17D yellow fever vaccine. The sample consisted of CD8+ T cells sorted from PBMCs, taken 5 days after the yellow fever booster vaccination. CDR3 sequence reads: CSVVGGEQFF. The DNA of the CDR3 is TGCAGCGTTGTCGGGGGTGAGCAGTTCTTC.